Listed here is a single TCR beta chain. Antigen unknown. This entry comes from a study of cytomegalovirus exposure and HLA in healthy donors. The PCR was carried out with 60 Vbeta primers and 13 Jbeta primers. Data came from immunoSEQ multiplex PCR; TCRdb stores just in-frame clones and leaves some out. This sample has roughly 120,000 clones, with roughly 70% found just once. The V segment lost 4 bases and the J segment 5 bases; nucleotides outside the gene matches: 8. The length of the CDR3 is 15 residues. The germline V gene has CDR1 LGHNA and CDR2 YSLEER. Findings and caveats of the study: Most TCR beta V segments were productive about 90% or about 30% of the time in an earlier analysis.

The sequence derives from a man aged 25 to 45 in good health and CMV-seropositive. Specimen: PBMCs. The chain combines TRBV4-3 with TRBJ2-1; 7 bases line up with TRBD2. The CDR3 DNA reads as TGCGCCAGCAGCCTGCTAGCGGCCTCTCACAATGAGCAGTTCTTC. It encodes CASSLLAASHNEQFF.